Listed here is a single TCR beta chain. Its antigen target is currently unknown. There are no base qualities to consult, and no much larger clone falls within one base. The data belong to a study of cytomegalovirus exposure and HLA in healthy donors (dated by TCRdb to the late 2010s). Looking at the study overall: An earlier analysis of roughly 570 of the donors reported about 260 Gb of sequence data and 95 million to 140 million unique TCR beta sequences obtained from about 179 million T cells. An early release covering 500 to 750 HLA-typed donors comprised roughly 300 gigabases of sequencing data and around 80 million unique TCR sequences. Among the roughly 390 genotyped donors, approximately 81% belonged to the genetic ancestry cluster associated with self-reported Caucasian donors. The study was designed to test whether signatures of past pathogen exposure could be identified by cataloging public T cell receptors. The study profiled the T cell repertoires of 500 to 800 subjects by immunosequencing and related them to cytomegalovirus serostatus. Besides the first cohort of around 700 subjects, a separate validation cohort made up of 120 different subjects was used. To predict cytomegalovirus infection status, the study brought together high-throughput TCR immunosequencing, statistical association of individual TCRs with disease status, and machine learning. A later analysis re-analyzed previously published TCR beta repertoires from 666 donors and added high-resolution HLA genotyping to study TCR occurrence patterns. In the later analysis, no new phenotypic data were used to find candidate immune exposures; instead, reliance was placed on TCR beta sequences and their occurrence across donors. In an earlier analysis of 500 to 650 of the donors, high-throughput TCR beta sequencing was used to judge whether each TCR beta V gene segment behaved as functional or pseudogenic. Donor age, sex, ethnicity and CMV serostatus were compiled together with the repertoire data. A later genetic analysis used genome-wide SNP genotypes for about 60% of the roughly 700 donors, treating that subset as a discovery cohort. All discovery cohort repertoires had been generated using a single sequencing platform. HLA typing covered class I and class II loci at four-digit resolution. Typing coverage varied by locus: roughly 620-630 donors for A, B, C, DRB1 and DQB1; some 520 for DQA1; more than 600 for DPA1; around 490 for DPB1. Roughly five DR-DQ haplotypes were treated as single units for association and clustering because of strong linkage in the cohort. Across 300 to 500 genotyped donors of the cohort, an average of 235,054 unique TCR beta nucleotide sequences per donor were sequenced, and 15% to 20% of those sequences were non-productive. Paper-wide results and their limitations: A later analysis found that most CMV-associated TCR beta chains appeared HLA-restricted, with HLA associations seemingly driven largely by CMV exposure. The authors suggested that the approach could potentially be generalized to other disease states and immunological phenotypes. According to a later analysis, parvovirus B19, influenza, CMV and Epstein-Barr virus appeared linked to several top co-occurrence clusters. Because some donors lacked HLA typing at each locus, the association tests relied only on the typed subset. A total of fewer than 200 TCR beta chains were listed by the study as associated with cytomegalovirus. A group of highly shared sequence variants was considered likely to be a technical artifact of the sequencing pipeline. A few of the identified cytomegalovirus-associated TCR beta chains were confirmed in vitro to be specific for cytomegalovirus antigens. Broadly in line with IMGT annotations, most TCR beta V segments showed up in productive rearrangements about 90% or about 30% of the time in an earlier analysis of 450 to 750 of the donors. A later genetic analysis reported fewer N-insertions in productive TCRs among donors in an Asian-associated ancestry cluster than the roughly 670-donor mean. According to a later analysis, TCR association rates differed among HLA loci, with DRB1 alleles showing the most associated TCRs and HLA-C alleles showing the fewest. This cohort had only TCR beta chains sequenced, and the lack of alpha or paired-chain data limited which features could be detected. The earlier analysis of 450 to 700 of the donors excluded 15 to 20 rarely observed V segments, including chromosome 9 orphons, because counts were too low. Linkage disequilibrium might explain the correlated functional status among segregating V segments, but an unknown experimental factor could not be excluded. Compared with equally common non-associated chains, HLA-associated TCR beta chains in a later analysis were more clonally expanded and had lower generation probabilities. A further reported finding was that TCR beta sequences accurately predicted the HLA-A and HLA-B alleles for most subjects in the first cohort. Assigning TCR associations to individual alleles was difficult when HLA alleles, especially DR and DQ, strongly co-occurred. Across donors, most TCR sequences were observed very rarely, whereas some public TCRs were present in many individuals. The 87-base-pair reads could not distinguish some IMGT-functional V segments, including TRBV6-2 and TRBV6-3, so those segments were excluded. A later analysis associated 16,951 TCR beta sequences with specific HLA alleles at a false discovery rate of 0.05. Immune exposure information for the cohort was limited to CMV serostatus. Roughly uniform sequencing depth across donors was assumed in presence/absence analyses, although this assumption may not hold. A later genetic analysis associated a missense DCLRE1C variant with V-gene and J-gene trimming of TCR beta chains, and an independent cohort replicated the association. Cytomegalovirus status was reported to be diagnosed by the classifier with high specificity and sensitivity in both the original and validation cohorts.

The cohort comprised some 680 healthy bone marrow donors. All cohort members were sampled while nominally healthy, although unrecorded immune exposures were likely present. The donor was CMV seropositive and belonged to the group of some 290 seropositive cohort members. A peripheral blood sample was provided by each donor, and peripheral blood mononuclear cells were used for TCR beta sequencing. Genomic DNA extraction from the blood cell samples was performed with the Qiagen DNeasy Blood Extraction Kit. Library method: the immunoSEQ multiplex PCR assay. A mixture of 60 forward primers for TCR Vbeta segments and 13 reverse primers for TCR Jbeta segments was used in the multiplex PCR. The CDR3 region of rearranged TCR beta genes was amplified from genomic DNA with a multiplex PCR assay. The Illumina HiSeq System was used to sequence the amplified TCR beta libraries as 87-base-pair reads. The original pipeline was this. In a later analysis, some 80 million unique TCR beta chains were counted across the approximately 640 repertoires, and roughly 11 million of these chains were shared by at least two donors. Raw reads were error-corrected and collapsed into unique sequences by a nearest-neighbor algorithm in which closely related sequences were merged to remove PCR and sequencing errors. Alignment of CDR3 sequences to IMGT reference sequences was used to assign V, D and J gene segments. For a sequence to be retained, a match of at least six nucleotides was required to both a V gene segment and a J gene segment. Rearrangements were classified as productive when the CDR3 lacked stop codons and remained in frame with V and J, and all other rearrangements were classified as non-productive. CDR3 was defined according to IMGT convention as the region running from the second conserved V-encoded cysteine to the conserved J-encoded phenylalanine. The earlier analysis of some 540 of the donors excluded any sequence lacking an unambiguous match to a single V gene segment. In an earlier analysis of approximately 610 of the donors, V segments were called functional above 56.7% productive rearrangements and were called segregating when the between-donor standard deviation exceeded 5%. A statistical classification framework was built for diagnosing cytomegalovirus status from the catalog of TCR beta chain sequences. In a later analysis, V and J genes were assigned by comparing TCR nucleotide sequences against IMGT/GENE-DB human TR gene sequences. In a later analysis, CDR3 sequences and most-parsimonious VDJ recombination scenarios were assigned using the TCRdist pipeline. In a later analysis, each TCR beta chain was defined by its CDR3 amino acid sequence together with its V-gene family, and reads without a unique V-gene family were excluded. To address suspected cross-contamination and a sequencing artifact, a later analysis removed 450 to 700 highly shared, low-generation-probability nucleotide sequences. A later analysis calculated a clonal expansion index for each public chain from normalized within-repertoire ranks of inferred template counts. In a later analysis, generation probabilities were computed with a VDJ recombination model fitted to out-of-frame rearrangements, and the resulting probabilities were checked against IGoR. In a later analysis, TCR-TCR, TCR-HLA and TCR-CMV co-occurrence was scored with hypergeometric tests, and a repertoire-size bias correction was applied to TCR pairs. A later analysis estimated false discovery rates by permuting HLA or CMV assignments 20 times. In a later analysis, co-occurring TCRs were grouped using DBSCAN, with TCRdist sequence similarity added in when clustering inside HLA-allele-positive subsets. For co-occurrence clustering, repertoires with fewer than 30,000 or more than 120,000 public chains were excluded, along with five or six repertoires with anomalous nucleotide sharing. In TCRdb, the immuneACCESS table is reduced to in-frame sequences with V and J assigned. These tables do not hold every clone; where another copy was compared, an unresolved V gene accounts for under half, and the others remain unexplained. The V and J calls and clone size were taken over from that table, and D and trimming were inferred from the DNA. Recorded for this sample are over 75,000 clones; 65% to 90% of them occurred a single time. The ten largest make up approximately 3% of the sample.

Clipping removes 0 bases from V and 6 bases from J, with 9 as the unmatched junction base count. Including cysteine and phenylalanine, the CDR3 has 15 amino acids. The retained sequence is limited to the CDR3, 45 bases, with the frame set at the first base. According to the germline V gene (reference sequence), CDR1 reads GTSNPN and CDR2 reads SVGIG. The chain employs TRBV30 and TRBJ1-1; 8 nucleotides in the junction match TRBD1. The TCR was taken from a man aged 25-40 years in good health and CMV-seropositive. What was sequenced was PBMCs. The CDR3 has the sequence CAWSVRTGRDAEAFF. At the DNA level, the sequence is TGTGCCTGGAGTGTACGGACAGGGCGGGACGCTGAAGCTTTCTTT.